The 17 T cell receptor beta chains given below trace back to one sample, sequenced in a study of T cells in Graves' hyperthyroidism and ophthalmopathy. TCR beta CDR3 region amplification was performed from RNA transcripts. A set of HTBI primers served as the primers for a first-round RT-PCR of the TCR CDR3. TCRdb itself ran the multiplex PCR reads through MiXCR, one entry per CDR3 protein. The sample shows roughly 280,000 distinct CDR3 sequences, over 15% of them seen only once. The sequenced sample was blood. The receptors come from a woman in her fifties or sixties with Graves' ophthalmopathy.

This clonotype came up once. A much larger clone differs from this one at a single base, so this may be a read error. The V and J genes are TRBV27 and TRBJ2-7; 11 nucleotides match TRBD2. This CDR3 contains 14 residues. In germline, CDR1 is MNHEY, CDR2 SMNVEV (reference sequence). The CDR3 DNA reads as TGTGCCTGCAGGACGGGACTAGCGGCCTACGAGCAGTACTTC. Translated, it gives CACRTGLAAYEQYF.

This clonotype has at least ten counts. This chain connects TRBV12-3 or TRBV12-4 to TRBJ1-6; 7 bases match TRBD1. The V and J ends lost 5 bases and 7 bases, in that order; junction bases with no gene match: 5. CDR3 length equals 14 residues. The chain's CDR3 is CASSRDSFNSPLHF. The CDR3 bases are TGTGCCAGCAGTAGGGACAGCTTCAATTCACCCCTCCACTTT.

The J gene is TRBJ2-2, the V gene TRBV25-1; D remains ambiguous. From germline, CDR1 is MGHDK and CDR2 SYGVNS. Trimming shortened V by 2 bases and J by 6 bases, and 7 bases separated the two germline ends. The CDR3 has 13 amino acids. The CDR3: CASSERVSGELFF. In nucleotides, the CDR3 is TGTGCCAGCAGTGAAAGGGTGTCCGGGGAGCTGTTTTTT.

At least ten counts were recorded for this clonotype. The genes are TRBV27 and TRBJ2-3; no reliable D call. The CDR3 is made up of 14 amino acids. V was shortened by 3 bases and J by 2 bases, with 9 bases between the two germline ends. Germline V gives CDR1 MNHEY, CDR2 SMNVEV (reference sequence). The DNA for the CDR3 is TGTGCCAGCAGTTTTTGGCCCATCACAGATACGCAGTATTTT. Its translation: CASSFWPITDTQYF.

In its sample, this clonotype was seen many times. V gene TRBV6-8 combines with J gene TRBJ2-7, with 7 nucleotides matching TRBD2. The CDR3 has 16 amino acids. V dropped 2 bases and J dropped 0; count of bases not matched to a gene: 7. Germline V gene data show CDR1 as MNHGY and CDR2 as SAAAGT. The CDR3 sequence is CASSYRVRGVSYEQYF. In DNA, the CDR3 is TGTGCCAGCAGTTACCGGGTCCGGGGGGTCTCCTACGAGCAGTACTTC.

This clonotype has more than one count but fewer than ten. The rearrangement joins TRBV12-3 or TRBV12-4 to TRBJ2-2; D is possibly TRBD2 (7 bases). The CDR3 sequence is 16 residues long. V dropped 2 bases and J dropped 4 bases, with 14 bases sitting between them. The CDR3 spells CASSLLGGASTGELFF. The CDR3 region has the DNA TGTGCCAGCAGTTTATTGGGGGGGGCGAGCACCGGGGAGCTGTTTTTT.

The chain employs TRBV5-1 and TRBJ2-1; TRBD2 agrees at 14 bases. Germline lookup yields CDR1 SGHRS and CDR2 YFSETQ. The CDR3 has 18 residues. The trim removed 4 bases at V and 4 bases at J, leaving 10 bases unmatched. In DNA, the CDR3 is TGCGCCAGCAGCCCCGAGACTAGCGGGAGGGCCTGGTACAATGAGCAGTTCTTC. Encoded protein: CASSPETSGRAWYNEQFF.

In this sample, this clonotype turned up many times. For the CDR3, the DNA is TGTGCCAGCAGAACCCACATACTAGCGGGGGGGACCGGGGAGCTGTTTTTT. Encoded protein: CASRTHILAGGTGELFF. The V gene is TRBV12-3 or TRBV12-4, the J gene TRBJ2-2; 13 bases agree with TRBD2. The CDR3 spans 17 residues. Trimming cost V 6 bases and J 5 bases; bases outside gene matches: 9.

Note on this clonotype: Given a much more abundant clone one base away, this may be a read error. CDR3 region: CARKPGGRREQFF. Written as DNA, the CDR3 is TGTGCCCGGAAACCCGGCGGTCGGCGGGAGCAGTTCTTC. The chain couples TRBV30 to TRBJ2-1, with D uncertain. Germline CDR1 GTSNPN, CDR2 SVGIG (reference sequence). V lost 8 bases and J 10 bases, leaving 21 bases between the germline ends. The CDR3 totals 13 residues. The whole variable domain, remainder taken from reference TRBV30 and TRBJ2-1, is SQTIHQWPATLVQPVGSPLSLECTVEGTSNPNLYWYRQAAGRGLQLLFYSVGIGQISSEVPQNLSASRPQDRQFILSSKKLLLSDSGFYLCARKPGGRREQFFGPGTRLTVL.

The chain has TRBV2 and TRBJ2-1, with D possibly matching TRBD1 (6 bases). Germline V CDR1 and CDR2: SNHLY, FYNNEI. CDR3 length: 17 amino acids. The germline V and J ends were trimmed by 3 bases and 0 bases, with 15 bases remaining between them. The CDR3 DNA reads as TGTGCCAGCAGTGAGGCAGGGGATCCCAGCTCCTACAATGAGCAGTTCTTC. Encoded protein: CASSEAGDPSSYNEQFF. The variable domain in full, with the rest retrieved from reference TRBV2 and TRBJ2-1, is EPEVTQTPSHQVTQMGQEVILRCVPISNHLYFYWYRQILGQKVEFLVSFYNNEISEKSEIFDDQFSVERPDGSNFTLKIRSTKLEDSAMYFCASSEAGDPSSYNEQFFGPGTRLTVL.

This clonotype was found a few times. The rearrangement uses TRBV28 and TRBJ2-7; 11 bases fit TRBD1. In germline, CDR1 is MDHEN, CDR2 SYDVKM. CDR3 length: 16 amino acids. V was clipped by 6 bases and J by 4 bases; unmatched bases: 11. CDR3 loop: CASSLAHRDRGYEQYF. In DNA, the CDR3 is TGTGCCAGCAGCCTAGCCCACCGGGACAGGGGGTACGAGCAGTACTTC.

About this clonotype: A much larger clone lies a single base off, so this may be a read error. The V call is TRBV20-1, the J call TRBJ2-3; the D gene is possibly TRBD1 (5 bases). From germline, CDR1 is DFQATT and CDR2 SNEGSKA (reference sequence). The CDR3 totals 14 residues. Trimming removed 4 bases at V and 5 bases at J, with 16 bases between. CDR3 sequence: CSATRGAGLDTQYF. The DNA for the CDR3 is TGCAGTGCTACTCGAGGCGCAGGGTTAGATACGCAGTATTTT.

This clonotype was seen many times. The chain has TRBV28 and TRBJ1-1; 9 bases are a match to TRBD1. This CDR3 has 14 amino acids. The trim removed 6 bases at V and 4 bases at J, leaving 6 bases unmatched. CDR1 and CDR2 (germline): MDHEN, SYDVKM. The CDR3: CASRTGGAGTEAFF. CDR3 DNA sequence: TGTGCCAGCAGAACAGGGGGCGCGGGCACTGAAGCTTTCTTT. The whole variable domain, remainder taken from reference TRBV28 and TRBJ1-1, is DVKVTQSSRYLVKRTGEKVFLECVQDMDHENMFWYRQDPGLGLRLIYFSYDVKMKEKGDIPEGYSVSREKKERFSLILESASTNQTSMYLCASRTGGAGTEAFFGQGTRLTVV.

This clonotype was picked up a small number of times. The chain links TRBV14 to TRBJ2-6; D could derive from TRBD1 or TRBD2 (6 bases each). This CDR3 is 18 amino acids long. Trimming shortened V by 0 bases and J by 0 bases, and 12 bases separated the two germline ends. CDR1 is SGHDN, CDR2 FVKESK, per germline. The chain's CDR3 is CASSQEIRGPSGANVLTF. The CDR3 nucleotides are TGTGCCAGCAGCCAAGAGATCCGGGGGCCCTCTGGGGCCAACGTCCTGACTTTC.

The V call is TRBV6-6, the J call TRBJ2-7; no clear D gene. This CDR3 contains 12 residues. Trimming took 2 bases from V and 5 from J, leaving 7 bases between them. Germline assignment: CDR1 MNHNY and CDR2 SVGAGI (reference sequence). The CDR3 is CASSYGSDEQYF. CDR3 in DNA: TGTGCCAGCAGTTACGGATCCGACGAGCAGTACTTC.

This clonotype has ten or more counts. This chain connects TRBV20-1 to TRBJ2-7; either TRBD1 or TRBD2 may supply D (5 bases each). Germline CDR1 reads DFQATT; CDR2 reads SNEGSKA (reference sequence). The CDR3 is 15 residues long. V dropped 0 bases and J dropped 6 bases, with 18 bases sitting between them. CDR3 coding DNA: TGCAGTGCTAGAGATCCTCGGGGCTCCTTCGGCGAGCAGTACTTC. This sequence encodes CSARDPRGSFGEQYF.

The chain recombines TRBV4-3 with TRBJ2-1; maybe TRBD2 (6 bases). Germline assignment: CDR1 LGHNA and CDR2 YSLEER. V was clipped by 0 bases and J by 4 bases, with 10 bases between them. The CDR3 consists of 15 residues. This CDR3 reads CASSQDGREYNEQFF. CDR3 nucleotides: TGCGCCAGCAGCCAAGATGGTCGGGAGTACAATGAGCAGTTCTTC.